This TCR beta chain appears in the sequencing data of a study of blood T cell repertoires in COVID-19. Study at large: Researchers got acute and convalescent COVID-19 samples from the United States, Italy and Spain.

The length of the CDR3 is 12 residues. The germline V and J ends were trimmed by 4 bases and 10 bases, with 9 bases remaining between them. Germline V gene lookup returns CDR1 SGHKS and CDR2 YYEKEE (reference sequence). Produced via immunoSEQ multiplex PCR; TCRdb's table is partial and in-frame only. The data contain roughly 310,000 clones, about 91% of them singletons. The rearrangement links TRBV5-5 to TRBJ1-6, with D unclear. The sequence was obtained from a woman aged 40 to 49 who had recovered from COVID-19. Material for sequencing was PBMCs or T cells enriched from blood (not recorded which). DNA of the CDR3: TGTGCCAGCAGCCCGTCCGGGTCACCCCTCCACTTT. Translation: CASSPSGSPLHF.